A selection of T cell receptor beta chains follows, all from one sample in a study of OX40 agonist ivuxolimab in advanced cancers. Produced via immunoSEQ multiplex PCR; TCRdb's table is partial and in-frame only. The data hold approximately 60,000 clones, with 77% observed a single time. The material sequenced was CD4+ or CD8+ T cells sorted from blood, taken in a trial of the OX40 agonist ivuxolimab. Receptor source: an adult with an advanced solid tumor such as melanoma, head and neck, liver or kidney cancer. The CDR3 runs from the conserved cysteine through the conserved F or W. Rows give clone size only sometimes, using once, few, many, or a class for an expanded clone.

clone size	V gene	J gene	CDR3 protein
NA	TRBV4-1	TRBJ2-5	CASSQVIPAGGRETQYF
NA	TRBV15	TRBJ2-5	CATSRGRGGTQETQYF
NA	TRBV6-1	TRBJ2-7	CASREPGARYEQYF
NA	TRBV2	TRBJ1-2	CASRGTTDYGYTF
once	TRBV21-1	TRBJ2-2	CASSKALLSWTSGTGELFF
NA	TRBV18	TRBJ1-2	CASSEGRRDYGYTF
NA	TRBV19	TRBJ2-7	CASSPRQGSEQYF
NA	TRBV5-4	TRBJ2-7	CASSLGQGAYEQYF
few	TRBV14	TRBJ1-6	CASSIQAYNSPLHF
NA	TRBV6-5	TRBJ1-2	CASSYLGGYGYTF
few	TRBV29-1	TRBJ1-1	CSVGFDEAFF
NA	TRBV30	TRBJ2-7	CAWIHYEQYF
NA	TRBV14	TRBJ2-7	CASSRAKGDPFEQYF
NA	TRBV5-6	TRBJ1-1	CASSLPTGRGTEAFF
NA	TRBV7-9	TRBJ1-5	CASSYQDGTNQPQHF
few	TRBV18	TRBJ1-2	CASSTGTGSDYGYTF
NA	TRBV6-5	TRBJ1-2	CASSDLGGVSYTF
NA	TRBV5-5	TRBJ2-2	CASTLKGGGGRELFF
NA	TRBV7-8	TRBJ2-1	CASSPGRGQGHEQFF
NA	TRBV7-2	TRBJ1-6	CASSLAVARVNSPLHF
NA	TRBV14	TRBJ1-1	CASSQDRVGNTEAFF
NA	TRBV28	TRBJ2-7	CASGWGGGSYEQYF
NA	TRBV28	TRBJ1-1	CASSYPGQTLSNTEAFF
NA	TRBV9	TRBJ2-1	CASSPNVRLAGVHNEQFF
NA	TRBV29-1	TRBJ2-2	CSVETPRGRTGELFF
NA	TRBV5-1	TRBJ2-7	CASSLGPGAYEQYF
NA	TRBV9	TRBJ2-7	CASSGGGSDEQYF
few	TRBV10-2	TRBJ2-3	CASRETTDTQYF
NA	TRBV4-3	TRBJ1-1	CASSLGGLNTEAFF
once	TRBV29-1	TRBJ2-5	CSVEDSRVAFQETQYF
NA	TRBV7-8	TRBJ2-5	CASSLVNRGQGETQYF
few	TRBV4-1	TRBJ1-5	CASSQQGRNQPQHF
NA	TRBV6-1	TRBJ2-7	CASSEAGRPVSYEQYF
NA	TRBV6-5	TRBJ1-2	CASSYSQGAAGYTF
once	TRBV18	TRBJ1-1	CASSPTGSDTEAFF
NA	TRBV4-3	TRBJ2-3	CASSQDLVARRYEQYF
NA	TRBV18	TRBJ1-4	CASSPQGYEKLFF
NA	TRBV10-3	TRBJ1-2	CASSGENFYGYTF
NA	TRBV28	TRBJ2-6	CVTGGQGADGANVLTF
NA	TRBV4-3	TRBJ2-1	CASSQIQGSEQFF
NA	TRBV2	TRBJ1-2	CASTRGGYGYTF
NA	TRBV7-9	TRBJ2-1	CATSIGASGGQKTFF
NA	TRBV7-9	TRBJ2-3	CASSQGRYTWGDTQYF
few	TRBV4-1	TRBJ2-7	CASSQVGGTGSWQYF
NA	TRBV7-8	TRBJ2-7	CASSSYRTGAYEQYF